The rows below give T cell receptor beta chains drawn from one sample of a study of human T cells and chemical hapten exposure. TCRdb reanalysed the RACE reads using MiXCR and keeps one entry per CDR3 protein. Found here are about 120,000 distinct CDR3 sequences, around an eighth of them singletons; the top ten hold approximately 2.8%. Source: whole blood, taken in connection with sensitization to the hapten diphenylcyclopropenone (DPC). These TCRs come from a woman aged 18-30 years with alopecia areata. Some clones in this sample may be carry-over from other donors' samples. Each CDR3 is given with its conserved first and last residue. Each record gives: V gene, clone size, D gene, J gene, CDR3 DNA, CDR3 protein. The D gene is left open where the match is weak. Not every row has a clone size; where given, it reads once, few, many or a size class.

v_call: TRBV9
clone_size: many
d_call: TRBD1
j_call: TRBJ1-1
cdr3_nt: TGTGCCAGCAGCGTAGTGGAAGGGGGCTGGACTGAAGCTTTCTTT
cdr3_aa: CASSVVEGGWTEAFF

v_call: TRBV27
clone_size: .
d_call: TRBD2
j_call: TRBJ2-2
cdr3_nt: TGTGCCAGCAGTTCTACCGCGGGACTAGCTATACCCGGGGAGCTGTTTTTT
cdr3_aa: CASSSTAGLAIPGELFF

v_call: TRBV28
clone_size: .
d_call: .
j_call: TRBJ2-7
cdr3_nt: TGTGCCAGCGGACAACAGGGATACGAGCAGTACTTC
cdr3_aa: CASGQQGYEQYF

v_call: TRBV21-1
clone_size: .
d_call: .
j_call: TRBJ1-5
cdr3_nt: TGTGCCAGCATCCGACACCTAAATCAGCCCCAGCATTTT
cdr3_aa: CASIRHLNQPQHF

v_call: TRBV7-2
clone_size: .
d_call: .
j_call: TRBJ2-3
cdr3_nt: TGTGCCAGCAGCTTAATCGGCCGTACGGGCACAGATACGCAGTATTTT
cdr3_aa: CASSLIGRTGTDTQYF

v_call: TRBV5-5
clone_size: .
d_call: TRBD2
j_call: TRBJ2-2
cdr3_nt: TGTGCCAGCAGCTTGGAACTAGCGGCACACGCCGGGGAGCTGTTTTTT
cdr3_aa: CASSLELAAHAGELFF

v_call: TRBV29-1
clone_size: few
d_call: .
j_call: TRBJ2-7
cdr3_nt: TGCAGCGTTGGCGGGCTGGGGGTCTACGAGCAGTACTTC
cdr3_aa: CSVGGLGVYEQYF

v_call: TRBV7-2
clone_size: many
d_call: .
j_call: TRBJ2-2
cdr3_nt: TGTGCCAGCAGCTTGTTAAGCGGTTCGAACACCGGGGAGCTGTTTTTT
cdr3_aa: CASSLLSGSNTGELFF

v_call: TRBV6-5
clone_size: .
d_call: .
j_call: TRBJ1-3
cdr3_nt: TGTGCCAGCAGTTACAGCCCAGGGGCTGGAAACACCATATATTTT
cdr3_aa: CASSYSPGAGNTIYF

v_call: TRBV7-9
clone_size: few
d_call: .
j_call: TRBJ1-2
cdr3_nt: TGTGCCAGCAGCTTAGCGAGAGACTTGACCCGCTATGGCTACACCTTC
cdr3_aa: CASSLARDLTRYGYTF

v_call: TRBV7-9
clone_size: many
d_call: .
j_call: TRBJ2-1
cdr3_nt: TGTGCCAGCAGCCAGGCCCTGGGGTATGAGCAGTTCTTC
cdr3_aa: CASSQALGYEQFF

v_call: TRBV27
clone_size: few
d_call: .
j_call: TRBJ2-7
cdr3_nt: TGTGCCAGCAGCCCCGGGCGGATTGCCTACGAGCAGTACTTC
cdr3_aa: CASSPGRIAYEQYF

v_call: TRBV29-1
clone_size: many
d_call: TRBD1
j_call: TRBJ2-4
cdr3_nt: TGCAGCGTTGGCGGGACAGGGGAGGGCAAAAACATTCAGTACTTC
cdr3_aa: CSVGGTGEGKNIQYF

v_call: TRBV5-4
clone_size: few
d_call: .
j_call: TRBJ1-5
cdr3_nt: TGTGCCAGCAGGGACAGCACAGGCTGGAATAGCAATCAGCCCCAGCATTTT
cdr3_aa: CASRDSTGWNSNQPQHF

v_call: TRBV5-4
clone_size: few
d_call: .
j_call: TRBJ2-5
cdr3_nt: TGTGCCAGCAGCGGCCGGTATCCAGGGGAGACCCAGTACTTC
cdr3_aa: CASSGRYPGETQYF

v_call: TRBV29-1
clone_size: few
d_call: .
j_call: TRBJ2-3
cdr3_nt: TGCAGCCCTATTGAGTTGGGGGGAGTCGCAGATACGCAGTATTTT
cdr3_aa: CSPIELGGVADTQYF

v_call: TRBV20-1
clone_size: many
d_call: .
j_call: TRBJ2-1
cdr3_nt: TGCAGTGCCCCGCCCGGAGCCGCACGGAATGAGCAGTTCTTC
cdr3_aa: CSAPPGAARNEQFF

v_call: TRBV4-3
clone_size: few
d_call: TRBD1
j_call: TRBJ2-6
cdr3_nt: TGCGCCAGCAGTCCTGCGGGACAGGGCCTGGCGGGTGGGGCCAACGTCCTGACTTTC
cdr3_aa: CASSPAGQGLAGGANVLTF

v_call: TRBV28
clone_size: .
d_call: .
j_call: TRBJ1-6
cdr3_nt: TGTGCCAGCATACAGAGCTCCTATAATTCACCCCTCCACTTT
cdr3_aa: CASIQSSYNSPLHF

v_call: TRBV19
clone_size: .
d_call: .
j_call: TRBJ2-7
cdr3_nt: TGTGCCAGTAGTGCCTCGGGGGGCAGCTACGAGCAGTACTTC
cdr3_aa: CASSASGGSYEQYF

v_call: TRBV11-2
clone_size: few
d_call: .
j_call: TRBJ2-3
cdr3_nt: TGTGCCAGCAGAATCCCCGGGCGGGGTACCGGCGGAGATACGCAGTATTTT
cdr3_aa: CASRIPGRGTGGDTQYF

v_call: TRBV27
clone_size: .
d_call: .
j_call: TRBJ1-1
cdr3_nt: TGTGCCAGCAGTGCCAACACAGGATACACTGAAGCTTTCTTT
cdr3_aa: CASSANTGYTEAFF

v_call: TRBV2
clone_size: many
d_call: TRBD2
j_call: TRBJ2-1
cdr3_nt: TGTGCCAGCGTCGGGGCCCTAGCGGGGGGTTACAATGAGCAGTTCTTC
cdr3_aa: CASVGALAGGYNEQFF

v_call: TRBV5-1
clone_size: many
d_call: .
j_call: TRBJ2-1
cdr3_nt: TGCGCCAGCAGCTTGGACATGGGGTATACCGATGAGCAGTTCTTC
cdr3_aa: CASSLDMGYTDEQFF

v_call: TRBV6-6
clone_size: many
d_call: .
j_call: TRBJ2-1
cdr3_nt: TGTGCCAGCAGTGGCTACTCCTACAATGAGCAGTTCTTC
cdr3_aa: CASSGYSYNEQFF

v_call: TRBV6-1
clone_size: many
d_call: .
j_call: TRBJ1-1
cdr3_nt: TGTGCCAGCAGTGAAGGATACACAGAGAACACTGAAGCTTTCTTT
cdr3_aa: CASSEGYTENTEAFF

v_call: TRBV6-5
clone_size: .
d_call: .
j_call: TRBJ2-3
cdr3_nt: TGTGCCTCATGGGGGATAAAAGGGACTTCCGTGGGGTATTTT
cdr3_aa: CASWGIKGTSVGYF

v_call: TRBV7-6
clone_size: many
d_call: .
j_call: TRBJ1-5
cdr3_nt: TGTGCCAGCAGCCTAGACCGGGACAATCCCCAGCATTTT
cdr3_aa: CASSLDRDNPQHF

v_call: TRBV6-5
clone_size: many
d_call: .
j_call: TRBJ2-7
cdr3_nt: TGTGCCAGCAGTTACCTTGCAGGACCGGGGCCCCACGAGCAGTACTTC
cdr3_aa: CASSYLAGPGPHEQYF

v_call: TRBV5-6
clone_size: many
d_call: .
j_call: TRBJ2-7
cdr3_nt: TGTGCCAGCAGCAGACGAGGAGGGAACCCCTACGAGCAGTACTTC
cdr3_aa: CASSRRGGNPYEQYF

v_call: TRBV4-3
clone_size: .
d_call: .
j_call: TRBJ1-4
cdr3_nt: TGCGCCAGCAGCCAAGATCTTATGGCGGGTGATAATGAAAAACTGTTTTTT
cdr3_aa: CASSQDLMAGDNEKLFF

v_call: TRBV2
clone_size: few
d_call: .
j_call: TRBJ1-3
cdr3_nt: TGTGCCAGCAGTGAAATGGGGACTCGGGGAAACACCATATATTTT
cdr3_aa: CASSEMGTRGNTIYF

v_call: TRBV6-2/TRBV6-3
clone_size: few
d_call: .
j_call: TRBJ2-7
cdr3_nt: TGTGCCAGCAGTTACGGGCAGGCCACTTACTTC
cdr3_aa: CASSYGQATYF

v_call: TRBV7-2
clone_size: .
d_call: .
j_call: TRBJ1-2
cdr3_nt: TGTGCCAGCAGCTTAATAGGCCGGAACTATGGCTACACCTTC
cdr3_aa: CASSLIGRNYGYTF

v_call: TRBV30
clone_size: many
d_call: .
j_call: TRBJ1-6
cdr3_nt: TGTGCCTGGGGTCCTGGGGAGGGTTCACCCCTCCACTTT
cdr3_aa: CAWGPGEGSPLHF

v_call: TRBV2
clone_size: few
d_call: .
j_call: TRBJ2-3
cdr3_nt: TGTGCCAGCAGTGAAAGATTCACAGATACGCAGTATTTT
cdr3_aa: CASSERFTDTQYF

v_call: TRBV20-1
clone_size: once
d_call: TRBD2
j_call: TRBJ2-5
cdr3_nt: TGCAGTGCTAGTACTAGCGGGGGGCCTTGGGAGACCCAGTACTTC
cdr3_aa: CSASTSGGPWETQYF

v_call: TRBV5-1
clone_size: many
d_call: .
j_call: TRBJ2-3
cdr3_nt: TGCGCCAGCAGCAGGGGCTCTCGAGGATCCACAGATACGCAGTATTTT
cdr3_aa: CASSRGSRGSTDTQYF

v_call: TRBV12-5
clone_size: many
d_call: TRBD2
j_call: TRBJ2-5
cdr3_nt: TGTGCTAGTGGTTTGGGGCATCGGGGGGTCCAAGAGACCCAGTACTTC
cdr3_aa: CASGLGHRGVQETQYF

v_call: TRBV7-7
clone_size: .
d_call: .
j_call: TRBJ2-3
cdr3_nt: TGTGCCAGCAGCCCGCTGCTCAGCACAGATACGCAGTATTTT
cdr3_aa: CASSPLLSTDTQYF

v_call: TRBV29-1
clone_size: few
d_call: .
j_call: TRBJ1-1
cdr3_nt: TGCAGCACCTTTCGGGGTAGGGGAGAGACTGAAGCTTTCTTT
cdr3_aa: CSTFRGRGETEAFF

v_call: TRBV21-1
clone_size: many
d_call: .
j_call: TRBJ1-6
cdr3_nt: TGTGCCAGCAGACCGCCGACGGGAGGGATGATTAATTCACCCCTCCACTTT
cdr3_aa: CASRPPTGGMINSPLHF

v_call: TRBV27
clone_size: few
d_call: TRBD1
j_call: TRBJ1-6
cdr3_nt: TGTGCCAGCAGTTTCTTTGCACAGGGGGCAGTGAATTCACCCCTCCACTTT
cdr3_aa: CASSFFAQGAVNSPLHF

v_call: TRBV28
clone_size: .
d_call: TRBD1
j_call: TRBJ2-5
cdr3_nt: TGTGCCAGCAGTTTAACAGGGGAGGAGACCCAGTACTTC
cdr3_aa: CASSLTGEETQYF

v_call: TRBV4-1
clone_size: few
d_call: .
j_call: TRBJ1-2
cdr3_nt: TGCGCCAGCAGCCAAGAATTCGGTTCCTATGGCTACACCTTC
cdr3_aa: CASSQEFGSYGYTF

v_call: TRBV7-9
clone_size: many
d_call: .
j_call: TRBJ1-1
cdr3_nt: TGTGCCAGCAAGGGGATTTTCGACACTGAAGCTTTCTTT
cdr3_aa: CASKGIFDTEAFF